A selection of T cell receptor beta chains follows, all from one sample in a study of CD8+CD57+ T cells in acquired aplastic anemia. TCRdb itself ran the reads through MiXCR, one entry per CDR3 protein. The sample lists roughly 190,000 distinct CDR3 sequences, 40% to 50% occurring once. Sequenced: sorted CD4+, CD8+, or CD8+CD57+ T cells (not recorded which) from PBMCs. The receptor set was obtained from a human donor with aplastic anemia. The CDR3 runs from the conserved cysteine through the conserved F or W. The D gene is left open where the match is weak. Clone size is given for some rows only: seen once, a few or many times, or a class if the clone is expanded.

d_gene	v_gene	abundance	len	j_gene	CDR3nt	CDR3aa
TRBD1	TRBV19	few	15	TRBJ1-6	TGTGCCAGTAGTAGGTCCGGACAGGATTCTTCACCCCTCCACTTT	CASSRSGQDSSPLHF
-	TRBV12-3/TRBV12-4	many	13	TRBJ2-3	TGTGCCAGCAGTTTCGGGGTCCCAGATACGCAGTATTTT	CASSFGVPDTQYF
-	TRBV19	-	15	TRBJ2-3	TGTGCCAGTAGTATAGGGGGGATCGGCACAGATACGCAGTATTTT	CASSIGGIGTDTQYF
TRBD2	TRBV2	-	14	TRBJ2-1	TGTGCCAGCAGCCTACTAGCGCCCTACAATGAGCAGTTCTTC	CASSLLAPYNEQFF
-	TRBV29-1	-	14	TRBJ1-2	TGCAGCGTTGAGGACCAGCCGCCGGGCTATGGCTACACCTTC	CSVEDQPPGYGYTF
-	TRBV12-3/TRBV12-4	-	13	TRBJ2-7	TGTGCCAGCAGCCGGTGGGGGCCCTACGAGCAGTACTTC	CASSRWGPYEQYF
TRBD1	TRBV2	many	15	TRBJ2-2	TGTGCCAGCAGCCTACAGGGGGCTAGTAGCGGGGAGCTGTTTTTT	CASSLQGASSGELFF
-	TRBV10-3	once	15	TRBJ1-1	TGTGCCATCACCCCAGGGGTGTCTGTTGGCACTGAAGCTTTCTTT	CAITPGVSVGTEAFF
TRBD2	TRBV6-1	many	15	TRBJ2-7	TGTGCCAGCAATCTAGCGGGAGGACACTCCTACGAGCAGTACTTC	CASNLAGGHSYEQYF
TRBD1	TRBV24-1	-	15	TRBJ2-5	TGTGCCACCAGTACGCCCACAGGGGGCGTAGAGACCCAGTACTTC	CATSTPTGGVETQYF
-	TRBV11-3	once	13	TRBJ2-7	TGTGCCAGCAGCTTAGTCGTCCACTACGAGCAGTACTTC	CASSLVVHYEQYF
-	TRBV10-3	-	16	TRBJ2-3	TGTGCCATCAGTGAGTCTGAGGAGGGGGTGGCAGATACGCAGTATTTT	CAISESEEGVADTQYF
-	TRBV18	-	14	TRBJ2-7	TGTGCCAGCTCACCGAGACGGGAAAACTACGAGCAGTGCTTC	CASSPRRENYEQCF
-	TRBV7-2	few	12	TRBJ1-1	TGTGCCAGCGGCGACGGGGGCACTGAAGCTTTCTTT	CASGDGGTEAFF
TRBD1	TRBV28	-	13	TRBJ2-5	TGTGCCAGCGGCTCAGGGGGCCGGGAGACCCAGTACTTC	CASGSGGRETQYF
-	TRBV2	many	16	TRBJ1-1	TGTGCCAGCCTTAGGACCCAAAACCCCATGAACACTGAAGCTTTCTTT	CASLRTQNPMNTEAFF
TRBD2	TRBV7-6	-	15	TRBJ2-7	TGTGCCAGCAGCGCCACTAGCGACACTGCCTACGAGCAGTACTTC	CASSATSDTAYEQYF
-	TRBV10-2	once	12	TRBJ1-5	TGCGCCAGCAAGGGAGACGGTCAGCCCCAGCATTTT	CASKGDGQPQHF
-	TRBV2	few	13	TRBJ2-1	TGTGCCAGCAGGCCAGCGGACTACAATGAGCAGTTCTTC	CASRPADYNEQFF
TRBD2	TRBV13	-	15	TRBJ2-1	TGTGCCAGCAGCTTAGACTCGGGAGGTAACAATGAGCAGTTCTTC	CASSLDSGGNNEQFF
-	TRBV25-1	-	15	TRBJ2-1	TGTGCCAGCAGGACCCAAACCGACAACTACAATGAGCAGTTCTTC	CASRTQTDNYNEQFF
-	TRBV24-1	-	12	TRBJ1-2	TGTGCCACCAGTGATTTGCAGGAAATTTACACCTTC	CATSDLQEIYTF
-	TRBV2	-	14	TRBJ1-1	TGTGCCAGCAGTGTGGGGGGAAGGGACACTGAAGCTTTCTTT	CASSVGGRDTEAFF
-	TRBV15	-	15	TRBJ2-5	TGTGCCACCCGCAGAGACAGAGGCAGGGTGGAGACCCAGTACTTC	CATRRDRGRVETQYF
TRBD1	TRBV12-3/TRBV12-4	many	17	TRBJ2-3	TGTGCCAGCAGACGGCGCCGACAGGGGTCGGGTCCAGATACGCAGTATTTT	CASRRRRQGSGPDTQYF
-	TRBV6-1	many	17	TRBJ2-3	TGTGCCAGCAGTCCCCTCGGAGGTGGTGCCCTCACAGATACGCAGTATTTT	CASSPLGGGALTDTQYF
TRBD2	TRBV6-1	-	13	TRBJ2-7	TGTGCCAGCAAGCGGGGCAGCTCCTACGAGCAGTACTTC	CASKRGSSYEQYF
-	TRBV24-1	many	11	TRBJ1-2	TGTGCCACCAGTGATTTCACGGGCTACACCTTC	CATSDFTGYTF
TRBD1	TRBV2	many	13	TRBJ2-5	TGTGCCAGCAGTGACAGGGGGCCTGAGACCCAGTACTTC	CASSDRGPETQYF
TRBD2	TRBV20-1	-	15	TRBJ2-7	TGCAGTGCTAGTCCCGCTAGCGGGAGGGCGAACGAGCAGTACTTC	CSASPASGRANEQYF
-	TRBV14	many	15	TRBJ2-7	TGTGCCAGCAGCCAGGGACGGACGGGGCCCTACGAGCAGTACTTC	CASSQGRTGPYEQYF
TRBD2	TRBV29-1	-	14	TRBJ2-7	TGCAGCGCGGTGACTAGCGCGAGTATATACGAGCAGTACTTC	CSAVTSASIYEQYF
-	TRBV10-3	-	11	TRBJ2-7	TGTGCCATCAGGGAACACTACGAGCAGTACTTC	CAIREHYEQYF
TRBD2	TRBV7-2	many	15	TRBJ2-1	TGTGCCAGCAGCTTAGCGCGGGGGGCCGGCGGTGAGCAGTTCTTC	CASSLARGAGGEQFF
TRBD1	TRBV24-1	-	16	TRBJ2-3	TGTGCCACCAGTGACCAAGGACAGGGGAGCACAGATACGCAGTATTTT	CATSDQGQGSTDTQYF
-	TRBV20-1	-	15	TRBJ1-2	TGCAGTGCCAGCAGCTTCAGTCAGGAAAACTATGGCTACACCTTC	CSASSFSQENYGYTF
-	TRBV14	many	15	TRBJ1-1	TGTGCCAGCAGCCCTAAGCCAGGGACACCCACTGAAGCTTTCTTT	CASSPKPGTPTEAFF
-	TRBV29-1	-	13	TRBJ1-1	TGCAGCGTTAAGACCGCTACGAACACTGAAGCTTTCTTT	CSVKTATNTEAFF
TRBD1	TRBV19	many	15	TRBJ2-2	TGTGCCAGTAGTATAGGAGGGGGCTACACCGGGGAGCTGTTTTTT	CASSIGGGYTGELFF
TRBD1	TRBV5-1	-	15	TRBJ2-1	TGCGCCAGCAGCTTTGTCCCGGGACAGTACAATGAGCAGTTCTTC	CASSFVPGQYNEQFF
-	TRBV10-1	once	13	TRBJ1-4	TGCGCCAGCAGTGAGTCCGGTGGCCGTAAACTGTTTTTT	CASSESGGRKLFF
-	TRBV9	few	12	TRBJ2-1	TGTGCCAGCAGCTTACTGAGGAATGAGCAGTTCTTC	CASSLLRNEQFF
-	TRBV15	-	14	TRBJ2-5	TGTGCCACCAGCAGAGATTTGGGGGAAGAGACCCAGTACTTC	CATSRDLGEETQYF